The 30 T cell receptor beta chains in this list originate from one sample, sequenced in a study of blood T cell repertoires in COVID-19. Measured with immunoSEQ multiplex PCR; TCRdb has only the in-frame clones, and not every one. Among roughly 250,000 clones, approximately 85% were seen once, and the ten largest hold 1.5% to 2%. What was sequenced was PBMCs or T cells enriched from blood (not recorded which). The receptors derive from a woman between 45 and 60 years old who had recovered from COVID-19.

This clone has only one observation. The junction does not match germline at one end; this may be a read error. V gene TRBV4-2 combines with J gene TRBJ2-1; no clear D gene. Germline V CDR1 and CDR2: LGHNA, YNFKEQ. The CDR3 contains 12 residues. DNA for the CDR3: TGTGCCAGCAGTCAAGCCGGTAATGAGCAGTTCTTC. The encoded protein is CASSQAGNEQFF.

V usage is TRBV6-1 and J usage is TRBJ1-2; tentatively, D is TRBD1 (6 bases). The CDR3 is 15 amino acids. CDR1 is MNHNS and CDR2 is SASEGT in the germline V gene. The V gene lost 0 bases and the J gene lost 4 bases, with 12 bases spanning the gap. In DNA form, the CDR3 reads TGTGCCAGCAGTGAAGCGGCAGGGGTGGCCTATGGCTACACCTTC. Translation: CASSEAAGVAYGYTF.

The chain is built from TRBV2 and TRBJ2-5, with D hard to call. Germline V lookup: CDR1 SNHLY, CDR2 FYNNEI. This CDR3 region has 14 residues. The V end lost 7 bases, the J end lost 0 bases, and 12 bases lay between the germline ends. The CDR3 reads CASKPHGYQETQYF. The CDR3 DNA follows: TGTGCCAGCAAACCACACGGGTACCAAGAGACCCAGTACTTC.

The rearrangement joins TRBV28 to TRBJ2-7; D gene unclear. The CDR3 extends over 17 amino acids. V was clipped by 2 bases and J by 3 bases, with 20 bases between them. The V gene's germline CDR1 is MDHEN and CDR2 SYDVKM. This CDR3 reads CASSLNPVGVKNYEQYF. CDR3 DNA: TGTGCCAGCAGTTTAAATCCCGTAGGAGTGAAGAACTACGAGCAGTACTTC.

V is TRBV18 and J is TRBJ2-7, with 7 bases matching TRBD1. CDR3 length: 14 residues. With 6 bases clipped from V and 0 bases from J, the junction kept 5 bases outside the gene matches. Germline CDR1 is KGHSH and CDR2 is LQKENI. The CDR3 DNA sequence: TGTGCCAGCTCCAAAGGGGACAGCTCCTACGAGCAGTACTTC. It codes for CASSKGDSSYEQYF.

The CDR3 region is CASSQGLAGSTDTQYF. The CDR3, as DNA: TGCGCCAGCAGCCAGGGACTAGCGGGTTCCACAGATACGCAGTATTTT. This rearrangement joins TRBV5-1 to TRBJ2-3; 12 nucleotides agree with TRBD2. With 4 bases clipped from V and 2 bases from J, the junction kept 5 bases outside the gene matches. This CDR3 has 16 residues. In germline, CDR1 is SGHRS, CDR2 YFSETQ.

The chain joins TRBV13 to TRBJ2-7; 9 bases map to TRBD2. The V gene end was trimmed by 0 bases and the J gene end by 7 bases; junction bases not matched to a gene: 7. Germline assignment: CDR1 PRHDT and CDR2 FYEKMQ (reference sequence). The CDR3 sequence is 15 residues long. The DNA for the CDR3 is TGTGCCAGCAGCTTAGGTAGCGGGAGAGATATGGAGCAGTACTTC. Translating gives CASSLGSGRDMEQYF.

This chain connects TRBV19 to TRBJ2-3, with 13 bases identical to TRBD2. The CDR3 has 16 amino acids. Germline V lookup: CDR1 LNHDA, CDR2 SQIVND (reference sequence). Losses at the gene ends were 11 bases for V and 1 base for J; bases not matched to a gene: 9. This chain's CDR3 is CAPPGLAGKGTDTQYF. The CDR3, as DNA: TGTGCCCCCCCGGGACTAGCGGGAAAGGGCACAGATACGCAGTATTTT.

The chain couples TRBV28 to TRBJ1-2; possible D gene TRBD1, 5 bases. V was cut by 5 bases and J by 4 bases, with 17 bases left in between. The CDR3 totals 15 residues. Germline assignment: CDR1 MDHEN and CDR2 SYDVKM. The CDR3 DNA reads as TGTGCCAGCAGTGTAACGTCGGGACTGACCTATGGCTACACCTTC. Translated, it gives CASSVTSGLTYGYTF.

The V call is TRBV13, the J call TRBJ1-5; 9 bases match TRBD1. In germline, CDR1 is PRHDT, CDR2 FYEKMQ (reference sequence). The CDR3 extends over 14 amino acids. V lost 0 bases and J lost 9; bases outside the gene matches: 3. The CDR3 nucleotides read TGTGCCAGCAGCTTAGGCGGACAGGGGCCGCCCCAGCATTTT. It translates to CASSLGGQGPPQHF.

As regards this clone: Other DNA sequences in the same sample also yield this CDR3. The V call is TRBV5-1, the J call TRBJ1-1, with a possible D match to TRBD1 (5 bases). This CDR3 has 13 amino acids. The germline CDR1 and CDR2 sequences are SGHRS and YFSETQ. Trimming took off 2 bases at V and 1 base at J, with 6 bases between the two ends. The CDR3 region has the DNA TGCGCCAGCAGCTTAACAGGGAACACTGAAGCTTTCTTT. Its protein is CASSLTGNTEAFF.

The chain joins TRBV6-6 to TRBJ2-3; D is unresolved. Per the germline V gene, CDR1 is MNHNY and CDR2 is SVGAGI (reference sequence). The V gene lost 2 bases and the J gene lost 4 bases, with 10 bases spanning the gap. CDR3 size: 14 residues. CDR3 in DNA: TGTGCCAGCAGTTACGAGAGCGTGGCAGATACGCAGTATTTT. This gives the protein CASSYESVADTQYF.

In its sample, this clone was seen once. The chain links TRBV6-2 or TRBV6-3 to TRBJ1-6, with D unresolved. This CDR3 has 16 amino acids. The germline V and J ends were trimmed by 0 bases and 0 bases, with 6 bases remaining between them. CDR1 is MNHEY and CDR2 is SVGEGT in the germline V gene. CDR3 sequence (DNA): TGTGCCAGCAGTTACTCGTCGAGCTCCTATAATTCACCCCTCCACTTT. This translates into CASSYSSSSYNSPLHF.

The rearrangement uses TRBV6-5 and TRBJ2-7; D is perhaps TRBD2 (6 bases). The germline V gene has CDR1 MNHEY and CDR2 SVGAGI. Trimming took off 4 bases at V and 5 bases at J, with 15 bases between the two ends. This CDR3 spans 14 amino acids. CDR3 bases: TGTGCCAGCAGTTTCTCGCGGGATGGTAACGAGCAGTACTTC. Protein product: CASSFSRDGNEQYF.

The rearrangement joins TRBV14 to TRBJ1-2; the match to TRBD1 covers 11 bases. The CDR3 contains 14 residues. V was pared by 5 bases and J by 6 bases, with 5 bases of the junction left unmatched. The germline V gene encodes CDR1 SGHDN and CDR2 FVKESK. The CDR3 DNA is TGTGCCAGCAGCGCCGGACAGGGGGCACATGGCTACACCTTC. Its translation is CASSAGQGAHGYTF.

This clone occurred once. This chain links TRBV28 with TRBJ1-6; D possibly corresponds to TRBD1 (5 bases). The CDR3 spans 12 residues. Germline CDR1 is MDHEN and CDR2 is SYDVKM. Deletions cut 3 bases from V and 15 bases from J, with 12 bases between. CDR3 sequence: CASSLGGLGLHF. The CDR3 DNA sequence: TGTGCCAGCAGTTTGGGGGGTTTGGGCCTCCACTTT.

This clone came up once. V usage is TRBV10-3 and J usage is TRBJ2-6; tentative D call: TRBD2 (5 bases). Looked up from germline, CDR1 is ENHRY and CDR2 is SYGVKD. The germline V and J ends were trimmed by 4 bases and 3 bases, with 13 bases remaining between them. This CDR3 has 16 residues. CDR3 residues: CAISVGVLVGANVLTF. CDR3 coding DNA: TGTGCCATCAGTGTCGGGGTGCTAGTTGGGGCCAACGTCCTGACTTTC.

The chain links TRBV2 to TRBJ1-1, with TRBD1 identical over 9 bases. The CDR3 is 13 residues long. Trimming took 3 bases from V and 5 from J; bases not matched to a gene: 1. The V gene's germline CDR1 is SNHLY and CDR2 FYNNEI. CDR3 protein: CASSEDRGTEAFF. The CDR3 DNA reads TGTGCCAGCAGTGAGGACAGGGGAACTGAAGCTTTCTTT.

The chain joins TRBV7-2 to TRBJ2-3; D gene unclear. The CDR3 totals 12 residues. The germline CDR1 and CDR2 sequences are SGHTA and FQGNSA. The ends were cut back, 7 bases at V and 1 base at J, with 6 bases in the middle. This chain's CDR3 is CASNPGTDTQYF. The CDR3 DNA follows: TGTGCCAGCAATCCGGGCACAGATACGCAGTATTTT. The full variable domain, completed using reference TRBV7-2 and TRBJ2-3, is GAGVSQSPSNKVTEKGKDVELRCDPISGHTALYWYRQSLGQGLEFLIYFQGNSAPDKSGLPSDRFSAERTGGSVSTLTIQRTQQEDSAVYLCASNPGTDTQYFGPGTRLTVL.

This clone was observed once. The chain employs TRBV11-3 and TRBJ2-1; 10 positions match TRBD1. CDR1 and CDR2 (germline): SGHNT, YENEEA. CDR3 length: 15 residues. The V gene end was trimmed by 1 base and the J gene end by 6 bases; junction bases not matched to a gene: 3. CDR3 in DNA: TGTGCCAGCAGCTTAGGGACAGGGGGTAGCAATGAGCAGTTCTTC. Encoded protein: CASSLGTGGSNEQFF.

This clone was recorded a few times. The CDR3 nucleotides are TGTGCCAGCAGCTATACACTAGCGCACAGCTACGAGCAGTACTTC. It encodes CASSYTLAHSYEQYF. The V gene is TRBV7-2, the J gene TRBJ2-7; 7 nucleotides agree with TRBD2. The CDR3 loop spans 15 amino acids. CDR1 and CDR2 (germline): SGHTA, FQGNSA. The junction had 9 bases not matched to a gene; V was cut back by 4 bases and J by 3 bases.

This clone was seen a few times. The chain recombines TRBV6-5 with TRBJ2-7; 8 bases agree with TRBD1. The ends lost 6 bases at V and 0 bases at J; junction bases unmatched: 7. This CDR3 is 15 amino acids long. Germline V gene lookup returns CDR1 MNHEY and CDR2 SVGAGI. The CDR3 DNA is TGTGCCAGCAGGTCGGACAGGGCGAGCTCCTACGAGCAGTACTTC. Translating gives CASRSDRASSYEQYF.

The rearrangement links TRBV28 to TRBJ2-1; TRBD2 might be the D (5 bases). CDR1 is MDHEN, CDR2 SYDVKM, per germline. V lost 3 bases to trimming and J lost 4 bases, with 16 bases between them. The CDR3 has 16 amino acids. Here the CDR3 reads CASSLGLREYYNEQFF. The CDR3 nucleotides are TGTGCCAGCAGTTTGGGGTTGAGGGAGTATTACAATGAGCAGTTCTTC.

The V gene is TRBV3-1 (or the pseudogene TRBV3-2), the J gene TRBJ2-7, with D uncertain. The germline V and J ends were trimmed by 3 bases and 2 bases, with 8 bases remaining between them. The CDR3 is made up of 13 amino acids. Germline values: CDR1 LGHDT, CDR2 YNNKEL (reference sequence). The CDR3 loop reads CASSQGWTYEQYF. The CDR3 DNA follows: TGTGCCAGCAGCCAGGGCTGGACCTACGAGCAGTACTTC.

V gene TRBV28 combines with J gene TRBJ2-7; tentative D call: TRBD2 (6 bases). Germline V CDR1 and CDR2: MDHEN, SYDVKM. The CDR3 runs 17 residues. The ends were cut back, 5 bases at V and 0 bases at J, with 20 bases in the middle. CDR3 in amino acids: CASSRPLRGTSSYEQYF. In nucleotides, the CDR3 is TGTGCCAGCAGTCGTCCCCTTCGGGGGACGAGCTCCTACGAGCAGTACTTC.

This clone was counted a single time. In DNA, the CDR3 is TGCGCCAGCAGCTTCAGCGGGATTGCCTACAATGAGCAGTTCTTC. Residues: CASSFSGIAYNEQFF. V is TRBV5-1 and J is TRBJ2-1, with 7 bases that match TRBD2. CDR3 length: 15 residues. Per the germline V gene, CDR1 is SGHRS and CDR2 is YFSETQ. The trim removed 2 bases at V and 2 bases at J, leaving 4 bases unmatched. The whole variable domain, filled in from reference TRBV5-1 and TRBJ2-1, reads KAGVTQTPRYLIKTRGQQVTLSCSPISGHRSVSWYQQTPGQGLQFLFEYFSETQRNKGNFPGRFSGRQFSNSRSEMNVSTLELGDSALYLCASSFSGIAYNEQFFGPGTRLTVL.

J is TRBJ2-7 and V is TRBV3-1 (or the pseudogene TRBV3-2); D unresolved. The CDR3 extends over 12 amino acids. The germline CDR1 and CDR2 sequences are LGHDT and YNNKEL (reference sequence). V lost 5 bases, J lost 4 bases, and 9 bases lay in between. The CDR3 sequence is CASSKIEYEQYF. For the CDR3, the DNA is TGTGCCAGCAGCAAGATCGAGTACGAGCAGTACTTC.

The rearrangement joins TRBV28 to TRBJ1-6; D is unclear. Trimming stripped 6 bases from V and 3 bases from J, with 15 bases between. Germline V gene lookup returns CDR1 MDHEN and CDR2 SYDVKM. CDR3 size: 16 residues. The CDR3 DNA reads as TGTGCCAGCAGCCCCCGGGTACATCTCTATAATTCACCCCTCCACTTT. Translated, it gives CASSPRVHLYNSPLHF.

This chain uses TRBV3-1 (or the pseudogene TRBV3-2) with TRBJ2-3; 8 bases are a match to TRBD1. Per germline, CDR1 LGHDT and CDR2 YNNKEL (reference sequence). The CDR3 contains 18 residues. With V trimmed by 0 bases and J by 5 bases, 13 bases remained unmatched. The CDR3 loop is CASSQESLIGQGGDTQYF. In DNA, the CDR3 is TGTGCCAGCAGCCAAGAATCCTTAATAGGACAGGGTGGAGATACGCAGTATTTT.

The chain recombines TRBV11-2 with TRBJ2-2, with 8 bases matching TRBD1. Germline CDR1 and CDR2: SGHAT and FQNNGV. V gave up 7 bases and J gave up 5 bases; unmatched junction bases: 6. CDR3 size: 14 residues. CDR3 residues: CASTPDRVTGELFF. CDR3 sequence (DNA): TGTGCCAGCACCCCGGACAGGGTGACCGGGGAGCTGTTTTTT.